This record looks at one T cell receptor beta chain sequence and its context. The method was immunoSEQ multiplex PCR; TCRdb's version includes in-frame clones alone and lacks a portion of them. Of about 63,000 clones in the sample, approximately 94% are singletons; the top ten hold 2.5% to 3.5%. Trimming removed 0 bases from V and 7 bases from J; junction bases left unmatched: 6. The length of the CDR3 is 14 residues. From germline, CDR1 is SGHKS and CDR2 YYEKEE (reference sequence). The data stem from a study of T cell changes during pregnancy in multiple sclerosis. V and J are TRBV5-5 and TRBJ2-7, with 8 bases lining up with TRBD1. The origin of this receptor is a female donor with multiple sclerosis, enrolled in a pregnancy study. The sample consisted of CD8+ T cells from peripheral blood mononuclear cells, taken in the second trimester of pregnancy. CDR3 amino acids: CASSLGQGAEEQYF. The CDR3 nucleotides read TGTGCCAGCAGCTTGGGGCAGGGGGCGGAGGAGCAGTACTTC.